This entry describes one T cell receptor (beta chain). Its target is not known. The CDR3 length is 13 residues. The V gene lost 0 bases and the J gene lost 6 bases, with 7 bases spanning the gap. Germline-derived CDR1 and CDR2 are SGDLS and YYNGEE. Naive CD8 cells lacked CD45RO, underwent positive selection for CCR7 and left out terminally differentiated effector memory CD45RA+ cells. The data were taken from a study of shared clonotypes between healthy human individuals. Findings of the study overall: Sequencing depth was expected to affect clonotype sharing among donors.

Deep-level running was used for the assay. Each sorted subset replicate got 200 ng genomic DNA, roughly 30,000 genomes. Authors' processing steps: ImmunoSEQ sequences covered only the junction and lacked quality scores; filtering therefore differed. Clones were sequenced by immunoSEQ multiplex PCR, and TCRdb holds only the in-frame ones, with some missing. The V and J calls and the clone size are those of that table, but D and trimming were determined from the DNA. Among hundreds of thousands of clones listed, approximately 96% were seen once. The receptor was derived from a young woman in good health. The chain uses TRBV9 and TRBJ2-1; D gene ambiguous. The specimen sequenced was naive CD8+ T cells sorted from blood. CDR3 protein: CASSVDRSNEQFF. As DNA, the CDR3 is TGTGCCAGCAGCGTAGATAGAAGCAATGAGCAGTTCTTC.